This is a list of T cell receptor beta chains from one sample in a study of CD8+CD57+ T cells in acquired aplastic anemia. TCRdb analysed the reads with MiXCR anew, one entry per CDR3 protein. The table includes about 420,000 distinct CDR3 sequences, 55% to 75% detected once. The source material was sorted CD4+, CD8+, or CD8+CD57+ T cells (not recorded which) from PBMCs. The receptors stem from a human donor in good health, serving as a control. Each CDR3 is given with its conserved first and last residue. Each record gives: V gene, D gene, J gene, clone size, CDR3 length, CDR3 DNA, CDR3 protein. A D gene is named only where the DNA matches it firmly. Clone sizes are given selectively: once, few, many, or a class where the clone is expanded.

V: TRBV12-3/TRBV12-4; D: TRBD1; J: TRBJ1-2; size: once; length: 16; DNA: TGTGCCAGCAGTAGGCCTGGACAGGGGGCCGGCTATGGCTACACCTTC; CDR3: CASSRPGQGAGYGYTF
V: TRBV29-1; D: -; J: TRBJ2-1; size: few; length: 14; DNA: TGCAGCGTAGCCGGGACTGACGCCTACAATGAGCAGTTCTTC; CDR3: CSVAGTDAYNEQFF
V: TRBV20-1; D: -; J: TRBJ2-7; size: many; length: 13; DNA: TGCAGTGCTAGCCCCTCAGGGTCCTACGAGCAGTACTTC; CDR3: CSASPSGSYEQYF
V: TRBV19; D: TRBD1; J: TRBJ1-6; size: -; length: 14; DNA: TGTGCCAGTAGCCCGGACAGGGATAATTCACCCCTCCACTTT; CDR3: CASSPDRDNSPLHF
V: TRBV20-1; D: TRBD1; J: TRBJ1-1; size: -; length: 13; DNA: TGCAGTGCTAGAGAACAGGGGAGGACTGAACCGTTCTTT; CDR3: CSAREQGRTEPFF
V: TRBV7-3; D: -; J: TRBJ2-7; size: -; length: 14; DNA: TGTGCCAGCAGCCAACTGAGAGGGGGGCACGAGCAGTACTTC; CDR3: CASSQLRGGHEQYF
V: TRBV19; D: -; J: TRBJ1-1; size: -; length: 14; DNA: TGTGCCAGTAGTATCGCGGTCCCTAGCGGCTACGCTTTGTTT; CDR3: CASSIAVPSGYALF
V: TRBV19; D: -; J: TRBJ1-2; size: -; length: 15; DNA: TGTGCCTCCACCGACGGGGCACAGGCGGGCTATTGCACCACCTTC; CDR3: CASTDGAQAGYCTTF
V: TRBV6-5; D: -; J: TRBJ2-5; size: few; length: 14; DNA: TGTGCCAGCAGTTACTTGACAGGGACTGAGACCCAGTACTTC; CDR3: CASSYLTGTETQYF
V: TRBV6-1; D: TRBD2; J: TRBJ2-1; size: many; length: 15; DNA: TGTGCCAGCAGCGCTCCGGGGGGGGGTTACAATGAGCAGTTCTTC; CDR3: CASSAPGGGYNEQFF
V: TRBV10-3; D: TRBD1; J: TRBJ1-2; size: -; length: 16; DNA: TGTGCCACCCGCCGACAGGGACTGGCGCCTAACTATGGCTACACCTTC; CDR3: CATRRQGLAPNYGYTF
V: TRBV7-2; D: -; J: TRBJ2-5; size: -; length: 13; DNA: TGTGCCAGCGGACACGGGGGTTACGAGACCCAGTACTTC; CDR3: CASGHGGYETQYF
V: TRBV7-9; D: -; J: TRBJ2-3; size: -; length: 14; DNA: TGTGCCAGCACCCGGAGGGGTGGCACAGATACGCAGTATTTT; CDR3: CASTRRGGTDTQYF
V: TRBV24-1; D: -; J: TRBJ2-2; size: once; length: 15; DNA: TGTGCCAGCAGTTTCTCGGGTAGCGACACCGGGGAGCTGTTTTTT; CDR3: CASSFSGSDTGELFF
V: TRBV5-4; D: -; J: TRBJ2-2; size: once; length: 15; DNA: TGTGCCAGCAGCTGGCCGGGGGGCAGTACCGGGGAGCTGTTTTTT; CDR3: CASSWPGGSTGELFF
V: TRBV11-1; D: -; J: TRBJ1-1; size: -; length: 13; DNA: TGTGCCACCAGCAGCGGCTACGAGCCTGAAGCTTTCTTT; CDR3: CATSSGYEPEAFF
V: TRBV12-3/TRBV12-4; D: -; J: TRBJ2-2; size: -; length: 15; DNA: TGTGCCAGCAGTCCAAGGACTGGTGACACCGGGGAGCTGTTTTTT; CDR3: CASSPRTGDTGELFF
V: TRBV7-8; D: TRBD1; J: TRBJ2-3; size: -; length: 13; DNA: TGTGCCAGCATCAACACAGGGGGCAGTGAGCAGTATTTT; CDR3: CASINTGGSEQYF
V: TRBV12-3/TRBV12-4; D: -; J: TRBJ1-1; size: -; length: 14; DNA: TGTGCCAGCAGTTCTGGGGGGCTGAACACTGAAGCTTTCTTT; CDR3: CASSSGGLNTEAFF
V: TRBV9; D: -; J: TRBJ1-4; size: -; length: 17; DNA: TGTGCCAGCAGCGTAGGGTGGCTAGCGGGAACTAATGAAAAACTGTTTTTT; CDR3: CASSVGWLAGTNEKLFF
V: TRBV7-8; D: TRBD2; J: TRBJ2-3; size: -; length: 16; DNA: TGTGCCAGCAGCCCTGGGGGGAGGGCCTACAATGAGCAGCAGTATTTT; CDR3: CASSPGGRAYNEQQYF
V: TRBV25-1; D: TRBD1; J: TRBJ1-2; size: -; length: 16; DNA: TGTGCCAGCAGTCCCGGGACAGGGGGGATTGCCTATGGCTACACCTTC; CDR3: CASSPGTGGIAYGYTF
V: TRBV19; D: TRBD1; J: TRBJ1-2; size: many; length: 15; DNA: TGTGCCAGTAGTCCGGACAGGGCATTGTACTATGGCTACACCTTC; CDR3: CASSPDRALYYGYTF
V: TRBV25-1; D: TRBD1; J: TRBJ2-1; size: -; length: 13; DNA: TGTGCCAGTACCTCGACAGGGGCCTACGAGCAGTTCTTC; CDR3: CASTSTGAYEQFF
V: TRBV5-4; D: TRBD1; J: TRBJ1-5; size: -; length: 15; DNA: TGTGCCAGCAGCGCGGGACAGGGGATGAGTCAGCCCCAGCATTTT; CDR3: CASSAGQGMSQPQHF
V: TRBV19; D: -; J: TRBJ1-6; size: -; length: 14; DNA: TGTGCCAGTAGTTCGGACGGCCCGCATGCTCCCCTCCACTTT; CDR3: CASSSDGPHAPLHF
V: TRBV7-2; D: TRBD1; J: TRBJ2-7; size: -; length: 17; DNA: TGTGCCAGCAGCCGGACAGGGTCGGACGCGAGCTCCGACGAGCAGTACTTC; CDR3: CASSRTGSDASSDEQYF
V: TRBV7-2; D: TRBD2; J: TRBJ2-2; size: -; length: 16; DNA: TGTGCCAGCAGCTTAACTAGCGGGAGGAACACCGGGGAGCTGTTTTTT; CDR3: CASSLTSGRNTGELFF
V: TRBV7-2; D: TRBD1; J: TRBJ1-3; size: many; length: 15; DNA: TGTGCCAGCAGCTACCACAGGGGGCTTGGAAACACCATATATTTT; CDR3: CASSYHRGLGNTIYF
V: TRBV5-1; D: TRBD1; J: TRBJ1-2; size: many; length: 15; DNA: TGCGCCAGCAGCTCTCCCTCCGGGACAGATTATGGCTACACCTTC; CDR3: CASSSPSGTDYGYTF
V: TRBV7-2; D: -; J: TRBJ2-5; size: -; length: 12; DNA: TGTGCCAGCAGCTCCCAACAAGAGACCCAGTACTTC; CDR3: CASSSQQETQYF
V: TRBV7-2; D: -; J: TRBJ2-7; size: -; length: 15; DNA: TGTGCCAGCATAACCGGGGAGACCGAGAACTTCGAGCAATACTTC; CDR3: CASITGETENFEQYF
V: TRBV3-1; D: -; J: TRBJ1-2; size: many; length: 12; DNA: TGTGCCAGCAGTAGGCGGAACTATGGCTACACCTTC; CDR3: CASSRRNYGYTF
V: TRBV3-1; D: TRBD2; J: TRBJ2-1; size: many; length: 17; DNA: TGTGCCAGCAGCCAAGTGGGGGGAGCGGGGACTCGGCATGAGCAGTTCTTC; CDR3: CASSQVGGAGTRHEQFF
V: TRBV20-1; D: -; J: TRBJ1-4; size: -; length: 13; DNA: TGCAGTGCTAGAGTCGGCGGTAGCACAGAACTGTTTTTT; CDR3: CSARVGGSTELFF
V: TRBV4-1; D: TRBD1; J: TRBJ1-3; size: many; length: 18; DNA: TGCGCCAGCAGCCAAGGACCCGGGCAGGGGGCTATTGGAAACACCATATATTTT; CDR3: CASSQGPGQGAIGNTIYF
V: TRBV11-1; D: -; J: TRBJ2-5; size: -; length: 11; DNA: TGTGCCAGCAGCCAAGAAGAGGGGCAGTACTTC; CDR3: CASSQEEGQYF
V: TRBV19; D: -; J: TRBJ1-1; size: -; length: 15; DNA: TGTGCCAGTAGTATCCAGAGAATCCAGAACACTGAAGCTTTCTTT; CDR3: CASSIQRIQNTEAFF
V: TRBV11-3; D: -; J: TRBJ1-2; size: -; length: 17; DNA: TGTGCCAGCAGCAGGTGGAGAGGCGGTAGGAGAAACTATGGCTACACCTTC; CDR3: CASSRWRGGRRNYGYTF
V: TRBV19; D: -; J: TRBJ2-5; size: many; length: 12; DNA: TGTGCCAGTAGTAACAGTCAAGAGACCCAGTACTTC; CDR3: CASSNSQETQYF
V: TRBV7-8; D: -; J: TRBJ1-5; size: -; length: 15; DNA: TGTGCCACCAGCAGAGATCCAGCCTGGGATGAGCCCCAGCATTTT; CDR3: CATSRDPAWDEPQHF
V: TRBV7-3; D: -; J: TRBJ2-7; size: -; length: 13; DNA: TGTGCCAGCAGCTTACAGGAGGGTAACGAGCAGTACTTC; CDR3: CASSLQEGNEQYF
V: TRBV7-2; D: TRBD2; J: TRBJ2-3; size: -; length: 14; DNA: TGTGCCAGCAGCTCCCTAGGGACTAGAGATACCCAGTACTTT; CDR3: CASSSLGTRDTQYF
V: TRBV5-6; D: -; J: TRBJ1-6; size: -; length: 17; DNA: TGTGCCAGCAGCTTGGGGGAGGGAAGGTCCTATAATTCACCCCTCCACTTT; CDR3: CASSLGEGRSYNSPLHF
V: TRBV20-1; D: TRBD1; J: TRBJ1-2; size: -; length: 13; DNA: TGCAGTGGAAGGGACAGGCCCTCTATGGGCTACACCTTC; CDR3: CSGRDRPSMGYTF
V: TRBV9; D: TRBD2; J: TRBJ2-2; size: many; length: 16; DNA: TGTGCCAGCAGCGTTAGCGGGGGGCCTAACACCGGGGAGCTGTTTTTT; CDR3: CASSVSGGPNTGELFF
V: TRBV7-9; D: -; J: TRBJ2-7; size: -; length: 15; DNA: TGTGCCAGCAGCTTTCTACGGCTAGTGGCCTACGAGCAGTACTTC; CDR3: CASSFLRLVAYEQYF
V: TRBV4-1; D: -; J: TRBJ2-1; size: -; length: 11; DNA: TGCGCCAGCAGCCAAGAAACAGCGCAGTTCTTC; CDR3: CASSQETAQFF
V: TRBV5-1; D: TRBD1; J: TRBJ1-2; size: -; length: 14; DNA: TGCGCCAGCAGCACAGGGGACTCAACCCGTGGCTACACCTTC; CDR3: CASSTGDSTRGYTF
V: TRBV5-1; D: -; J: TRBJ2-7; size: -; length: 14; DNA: TGCGCCAGCAGCACGGTAGGGGCCTCCTACGAGCAGTACTTC; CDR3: CASSTVGASYEQYF
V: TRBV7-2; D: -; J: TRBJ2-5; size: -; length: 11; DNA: TGTGCCAGCACCTTAGGGGAGACTAAGTACTTC; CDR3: CASTLGETKYF
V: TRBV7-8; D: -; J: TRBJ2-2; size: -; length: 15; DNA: TGTGCCAGCAGCCGGCAGGGGGGTAGGCCCGGGGAGCTGTTTTTT; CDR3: CASSRQGGRPGELFF
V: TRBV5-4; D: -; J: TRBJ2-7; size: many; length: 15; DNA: TGTGCCAGCAGCTTGGACCCGCGGGATGGCTACGAGCAGTACTTC; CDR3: CASSLDPRDGYEQYF
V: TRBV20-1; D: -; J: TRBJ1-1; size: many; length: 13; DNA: TGCAGTGCTAGACAGGGCCTGAACACTGAAGCTTTCTTT; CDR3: CSARQGLNTEAFF